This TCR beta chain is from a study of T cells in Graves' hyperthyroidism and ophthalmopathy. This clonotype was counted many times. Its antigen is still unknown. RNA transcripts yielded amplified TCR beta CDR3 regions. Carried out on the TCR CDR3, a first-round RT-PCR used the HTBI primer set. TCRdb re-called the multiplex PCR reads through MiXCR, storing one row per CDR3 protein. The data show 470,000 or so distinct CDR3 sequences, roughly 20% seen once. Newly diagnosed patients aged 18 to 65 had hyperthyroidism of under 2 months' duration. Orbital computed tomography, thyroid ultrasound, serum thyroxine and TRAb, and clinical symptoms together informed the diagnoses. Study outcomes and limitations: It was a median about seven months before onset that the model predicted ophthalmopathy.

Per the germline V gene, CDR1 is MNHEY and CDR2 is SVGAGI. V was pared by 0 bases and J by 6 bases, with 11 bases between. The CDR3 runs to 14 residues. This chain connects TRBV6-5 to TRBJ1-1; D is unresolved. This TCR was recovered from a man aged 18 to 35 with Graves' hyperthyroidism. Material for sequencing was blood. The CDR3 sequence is CASSYSIRTPEAFF. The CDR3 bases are TGTGCCAGCAGTTACTCGATACGAACCCCTGAAGCTTTCTTT.